This record concerns one TCR beta chain sequence. This CDR3 comprises 13 residues. Trimming left V 7 bases short and J 5 bases short, with 15 bases between. Original data processing: Amplification of reference gene primers was used by the study to estimate nucleated cell counts. Data came from immunoSEQ multiplex PCR; TCRdb stores just in-frame clones and leaves some out. The V and J calls and clone size are taken from that table; D and trimming were inferred from the DNA. The sample shows approximately 200,000 clones, less than 90% of them seen only once. Across roughly 25 US areas, participants ranged in age from roughly 18 to 89 years. Cohort allocation depended upon clinical history that participants reported. Within 2 weeks before study entry, exposed participants met a COVID-19 case. This sample is drawn from a study of blood T cell repertoires in COVID-19.

The TCR originated in a woman aged 30 to 39 who had been exposed to COVID-19. This sequence joins TRBV12-3 or TRBV12-4 and TRBJ2-7, with a tentative D call TRBD1 (6 bases). The sample was PBMCs or T cells enriched from blood (not recorded which). CDR3 loop: CASTYGQNNEQYF. CDR3 nucleotides: TGTGCCAGCACCTACGGACAGAATAACGAGCAGTACTTC.